The rows below give T cell receptor beta chains drawn from one sample of a study of blood T cell repertoires in COVID-19. The table came from immunoSEQ multiplex PCR; TCRdb's copy has only in-frame clones and leaves some out. The data show more than 200,000 clones, with around nine tenths seen just once and roughly 2% held by the top ten. Sequencing used peripheral blood. The source is a woman between 40 and 50 years old who had recovered from COVID-19. CDR3s include the opening cysteine and the closing phenylalanine or tryptophan. A D gene is named only where the DNA matches it firmly. Size tells how often a clone was seen (once, few, many) or the class of an expanded clone, and some rows leave it out.

TGTGCCAGCAGCCTCAGACAACGGTCCTACGAGCAGTACTTC	CASSLRQRSYEQYF	TRBV14	.	.	TRBJ2-7
TGTGCCAGTAGTATTGGGACTAGCGGGATCTTTACTAGCACAGATACGCAGTATTTT	CASSIGTSGIFTSTDTQYF	TRBV19	once	TRBD2	TRBJ2-3
TGCGCCAGCAGGCTCGTTTTCGGGGGAACTAATGAAAAACTGTTTTTT	CASRLVFGGTNEKLFF	TRBV5-1	.	.	TRBJ1-4
TGTGCCAGCAGCTATCTCGACAGGCCGAACACCGGGGAGCTGTTTTTT	CASSYLDRPNTGELFF	TRBV5-6	.	.	TRBJ2-2
TGTGCCAGTAGTATGAGATTGACAGCGGGGAATTCACCCCTCCACTTT	CASSMRLTAGNSPLHF	TRBV19	.	.	TRBJ1-6
TGTGCCACTCACTCCCTGGGCGAGTCCTCCTACGAGCAGTACTTC	CATHSLGESSYEQYF	TRBV6-5	.	.	TRBJ2-7
TGTGCCAGCAGCTCGTGGAGCGGGGGGAGCTCCTACAATGAGCAGTTCTTC	CASSSWSGGSSYNEQFF	TRBV11-3	.	TRBD2	TRBJ2-1
TGCGCCAGCAGTGAGATTCCCCCAGCGGGGGGGCCGTACGAGCAGTACTTC	CASSEIPPAGGPYEQYF	TRBV10-2	.	TRBD2	TRBJ2-7
TGTGCCAGTGCGGGACGGATTAACTATGGCTACACCTTC	CASAGRINYGYTF	TRBV19	.	.	TRBJ1-2
TGTGCCAGCTCACCTGGGGCCGGAAGCTACGAGCAGTACTTC	CASSPGAGSYEQYF	TRBV18	.	.	TRBJ2-7
TGTGCCAGCAGGTCAGGGAAGAACACTGAAGCTTTCTTT	CASRSGKNTEAFF	TRBV7-9	.	.	TRBJ1-1
TGTGCCAGTAGTATAGGGAGCAGGGCGGTGGAGCAGTTCTTC	CASSIGSRAVEQFF	TRBV19	.	.	TRBJ2-1
TGTGCCAGCAGCCGCCGGGACAGATCTAGCACAGATACGCAGTATTTT	CASSRRDRSSTDTQYF	TRBV7-2	.	TRBD1	TRBJ2-3
TGTGCCAGCAGCCAATTGGACTTCTATGGCTACACCTTC	CASSQLDFYGYTF	TRBV4-2	few	.	TRBJ1-2
TGTGCCAGCAGACCCGGGGTACCGAACACCGGGGAGCTGTTTTTT	CASRPGVPNTGELFF	TRBV7-8	.	.	TRBJ2-2
TGTGCCAGCGCCGGTGGGAGGGTCGAGACCCAGTACTTC	CASAGGRVETQYF	TRBV11-3	.	TRBD2	TRBJ2-5
TGTGCCATCAGTGCGTCGGGACTCAGCACAGATACGCAGTATTTT	CAISASGLSTDTQYF	TRBV10-3	.	.	TRBJ2-3
TGCAGCGTTGAGGGGGCTAGCGGGAAACAAGAGACCCAGTACTTC	CSVEGASGKQETQYF	TRBV29-1	.	TRBD2	TRBJ2-5
TGTGCCAGCAGTCCAAGACAGAACAACTATGGCTACACCTTC	CASSPRQNNYGYTF	TRBV9	.	.	TRBJ1-2
TGTGCCAGCAGCGCCCTAGCGGGAGGCTCCTACGAGCAGTACTTC	CASSALAGGSYEQYF	TRBV7-2	few	TRBD2	TRBJ2-7
TGTGCCATCGAGGTGAGGCGGAACTCTGGAAACACCATATATTTT	CAIEVRRNSGNTIYF	TRBV10-3	once	.	TRBJ1-3
TGTGCCAGCAGCCAGTCCTCCGGGACAGGGGCCAATGAGCAGTTCTTC	CASSQSSGTGANEQFF	TRBV4-2	few	TRBD1	TRBJ2-1
TGTGCCAGCAGCCAAGAGTTGCGGGCCCCCTACGAGCAGTACTTC	CASSQELRAPYEQYF	TRBV4-2	.	.	TRBJ2-7
TGCAGCGTTGTCGCGGACTCACATCTGAGGGAGCAGTACTTC	CSVVADSHLREQYF	TRBV29-1	.	.	TRBJ2-7
TGTGCCAGCAGCCAAGATAGCGGGGCAACTAATGAAAAACTGTTTTTT	CASSQDSGATNEKLFF	TRBV4-2	.	.	TRBJ1-4
TGTGCCAGCAGCCAAGTAAACGGCGGTAACGAGCAGTACTTC	CASSQVNGGNEQYF	TRBV4-2	.	.	TRBJ2-7
TGTGCCAGTAGTTACTGGACAGGGGGCAATCAGCCCCAGCATTTT	CASSYWTGGNQPQHF	TRBV19	.	TRBD1	TRBJ1-5
TGTGCCCGGACTAGCGGGAGCGATACGCAGTATTTT	CARTSGSDTQYF	TRBV30	few	TRBD2	TRBJ2-3
TGTGCCAGTGGGCAGGGCGGCAATCAGCCCCAGCATTTT	CASGQGGNQPQHF	TRBV19	.	.	TRBJ1-5
TGTGCCTGGAGTGCCGACACTAACACTGAAGCTTTCTTT	CAWSADTNTEAFF	TRBV30	few	.	TRBJ1-1
TGTGCCTGGAGTGGGGGGGGAAATCAGCCCCAGCATTTT	CAWSGGGNQPQHF	TRBV30	.	.	TRBJ1-5
TGCAGTGCTAGTTTGGGGGGACAGCCTCAAGAGACCCAGTACTTC	CSASLGGQPQETQYF	TRBV20-1	.	.	TRBJ2-5
TGTGCCAGCAGTGAAGCCAGGGCCAGCTCCTATAATTCACCCCTCCACTTT	CASSEARASSYNSPLHF	TRBV6-1	.	.	TRBJ1-6
TGTGCCAGTAGTATGGAAAGGACAGGGCCCTACGAGCAGTACTTC	CASSMERTGPYEQYF	TRBV19	.	TRBD1	TRBJ2-7
TGTGCCAGCAGACATACGAAACAGGGACCCGATTTTAATTCACCCCTCCACTTT	CASRHTKQGPDFNSPLHF	TRBV21-1	few	.	TRBJ1-6
TGTGCCAGCAGTTACCGGCAGGGAAGTGATGGCTACACCTTC	CASSYRQGSDGYTF	TRBV6-6	.	.	TRBJ1-2
TGTGCCAGCAGTGCAAGGGGAACTAGCACAGATACGCAGTATTTT	CASSARGTSTDTQYF	TRBV2	.	.	TRBJ2-3
TGTGCCAGCAGCACCCGACAGGGAAATGAAAAACTGTTTTTT	CASSTRQGNEKLFF	TRBV3-1/TRBV3-2	.	TRBD1	TRBJ1-4
TGTGCCAGCAGCTTACGGTTGGGGACAACGAACACCGGGGAGCTGTTTTTT	CASSLRLGTTNTGELFF	TRBV7-3	.	.	TRBJ2-2
TGTGCCAGCAGTAGAACCAGGACTAACTATGGCTACACCTTC	CASSRTRTNYGYTF	TRBV27	.	.	TRBJ1-2
TGTGCCAGCACTAGGACTAGCGGCTACGAGCAGTACTTC	CASTRTSGYEQYF	TRBV2	few	TRBD2	TRBJ2-7
TGCGCCAGCAGCCAAGATAAGGTTAGCCGCTCGAGCTCCTACGAGCAGTACTTC	CASSQDKVSRSSSYEQYF	TRBV4-3	few	.	TRBJ2-7
TGTGCCAGCAGTTTGGGGGGGCAGCAGTTCTTC	CASSLGGQQFF	TRBV12-3/TRBV12-4	.	.	TRBJ2-1
TGTGCCAGCAGCTTGTATTACACTGAAGCTTTCTTT	CASSLYYTEAFF	TRBV7-2	.	.	TRBJ1-1
TGTGCCAGTAGTTTACTATCTTCCGGGACAGTAAATAACTATGGCTACACCTTC	CASSLLSSGTVNNYGYTF	TRBV19	.	TRBD1	TRBJ1-2
TGTGCCAGCAGCTCGACCGGGACAGGGGCTGGCGAGCAGTACTTC	CASSSTGTGAGEQYF	TRBV7-9	.	TRBD1	TRBJ2-7
TGTGCCAGTAGTATCGAGCGGGAGACCTACGAGCAGTACTTC	CASSIERETYEQYF	TRBV19	.	TRBD2	TRBJ2-7
TGTGCCAGCAGCGAAGGACTAGCGGGGATTCGTCCGTTCTTC	CASSEGLAGIRPFF	TRBV2	once	TRBD2	TRBJ2-1
TGTGCCAGCAGCCCGAGCCCGGGACTAGCCTATGAGCAGTTCTTC	CASSPSPGLAYEQFF	TRBV9	.	TRBD2	TRBJ2-1
TGTGCCAGCAGGCCGGGACTGACCTCTGGAAACACCATATATTTT	CASRPGLTSGNTIYF	TRBV6-5	.	.	TRBJ1-3
TGTGCCACCAGTGGTTCTAGCGGGACGCCGAATTACGAGCAGTACTTC	CATSGSSGTPNYEQYF	TRBV24-1	.	TRBD2	TRBJ2-7
TGTGCCAGCAGAGCTAGCGGAGGGTCCTACGAGCAGTACTTC	CASRASGGSYEQYF	TRBV3-1/TRBV3-2	.	TRBD2	TRBJ2-7
TGTGCCAGCAGTCAGAACTATGGCTACACCTTC	CASSQNYGYTF	TRBV5-5	.	.	TRBJ1-2
TGTGCCAGCAGTTACTCAGCCGGGACAGGTGGCTACACCTTC	CASSYSAGTGGYTF	TRBV6-6	.	TRBD1	TRBJ1-2
TGTGCCAGCAGCCAAGGGGCAGGGGCCTACGAGCAGTACTTC	CASSQGAGAYEQYF	TRBV4-2	.	.	TRBJ2-7
TGTGCCAGTAGCCGGGACAGCCGTAAATTTCTGTTTTTT	CASSRDSRKFLFF	TRBV19	.	TRBD1	TRBJ1-4
TGTGCCAGCAGCCAGGGACTAAGGGGTGAGCAGTTCTTC	CASSQGLRGEQFF	TRBV4-2	.	TRBD2	TRBJ2-1
TGTGCCGGTCGGAGACCAACTAATGAAAAACTGTTTTTT	CAGRRPTNEKLFF	TRBV12-3/TRBV12-4	.	.	TRBJ1-4
TGTGCCAGCAGTTACGCCGGAGTCGGGGTATCCAATGAGCAGTTCTTC	CASSYAGVGVSNEQFF	TRBV6-2/TRBV6-3	.	.	TRBJ2-1